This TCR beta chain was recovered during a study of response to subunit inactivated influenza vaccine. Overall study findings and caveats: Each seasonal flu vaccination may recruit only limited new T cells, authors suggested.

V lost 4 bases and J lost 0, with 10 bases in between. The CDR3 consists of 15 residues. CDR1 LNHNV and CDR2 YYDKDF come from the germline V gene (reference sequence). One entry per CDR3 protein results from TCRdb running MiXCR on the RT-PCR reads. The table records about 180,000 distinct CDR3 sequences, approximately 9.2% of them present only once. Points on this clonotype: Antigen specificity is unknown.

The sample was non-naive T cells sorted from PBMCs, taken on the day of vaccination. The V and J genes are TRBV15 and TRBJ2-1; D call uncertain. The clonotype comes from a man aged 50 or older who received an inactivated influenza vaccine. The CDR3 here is CATSKGFLSYNEQFF. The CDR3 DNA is TGTGCCACCAGCAAAGGATTTCTCTCCTACAATGAGCAGTTCTTC. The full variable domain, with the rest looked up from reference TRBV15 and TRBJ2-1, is DAMVIQNPRYQVTQFGKPVTLSCSQTLNHNVMYWYQQKSSQAPKLLFHYYDKDFNNEADTPDNFQSRRPNTSFCFLDIRSPGLGDTAMYLCATSKGFLSYNEQFFGPGTRLTVL.